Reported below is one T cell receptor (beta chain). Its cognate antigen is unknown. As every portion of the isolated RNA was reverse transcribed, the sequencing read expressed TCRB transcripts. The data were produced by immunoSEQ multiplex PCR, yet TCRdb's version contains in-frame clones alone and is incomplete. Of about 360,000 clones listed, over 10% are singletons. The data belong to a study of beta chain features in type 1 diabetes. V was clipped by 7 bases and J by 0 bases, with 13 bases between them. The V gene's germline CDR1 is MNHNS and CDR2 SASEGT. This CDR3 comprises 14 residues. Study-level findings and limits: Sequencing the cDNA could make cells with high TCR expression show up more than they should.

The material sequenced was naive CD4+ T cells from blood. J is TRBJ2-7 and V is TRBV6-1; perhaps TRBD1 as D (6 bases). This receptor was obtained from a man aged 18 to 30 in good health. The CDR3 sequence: CASTRDRYSYEQYF. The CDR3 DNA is TGTGCCAGCACTCGAGACAGGTACTCCTACGAGCAGTACTTC.